This TCR beta chain was identified during a study of OX40 agonist ivuxolimab in advanced cancers. The V gene lost 8 bases and the J gene lost 0 bases, with 8 bases spanning the gap. The length of the CDR3 is 13 residues. The V gene's germline CDR1 is LNHDA and CDR2 SQIVND (reference sequence). With baseline, cycle 4 day 1, and cycle 7 day 1 as timepoints, blood was sampled. This clone appeared a few times. The data were produced by immunoSEQ multiplex PCR, yet TCRdb's version contains in-frame clones alone and is incomplete. Of approximately 61,000 clones detected, about 80% appear once; the ten largest clones hold roughly 1.2%.

This rearrangement joins TRBV19 to TRBJ1-5, with D hard to call. Sample: CD4+ or CD8+ T cells sorted from blood, taken in a trial of the OX40 agonist ivuxolimab. This TCR was recovered from an adult with an advanced solid tumor such as melanoma, head and neck, liver or kidney cancer. CDR3 sequence reads: CASSGFSNQPQHF. The CDR3 DNA is TGTGCCAGTTCAGGTTTTAGCAATCAGCCCCAGCATTTT.